Presented here are 26 T cell receptor beta chains from one specimen sequenced in a study of neoadjuvant anti-PD-1 for oral cavity cancer. Time point reported: after neoadjuvant nivolumab, at surgical resection. The repertoire was sequenced with immunoSEQ multiplex PCR; TCRdb's copy has only in-frame clones and lacks some. The data show roughly 46,000 clones, 77% seen once. The source was PBMCs, collected after nivolumab (anti-PD-1) treatment. Receptors originate from a person between 40 and 85 years old with oral cavity squamous cell carcinoma.

This chain uses TRBV6-4 with TRBJ1-6; 10 bases fit TRBD1. The junction had 15 bases not matched to a gene; V was cut back by 4 bases and J by 9 bases. CDR1 MRHNA and CDR2 SNTAGT come from the germline V gene. The CDR3 has 18 residues. The CDR3 reads CASSGLKTGGQGSSPLHF. The CDR3 nucleotides read TGTGCCAGCAGTGGGCTCAAGACAGGGGGCCAGGGAAGTTCACCCCTCCACTTT.

The genes are TRBV11-2 and TRBJ1-1; 9 bases are a match to TRBD1. Trimming cost V 5 bases and J 3 bases; bases outside gene matches: 4. Germline assignment: CDR1 SGHAT and CDR2 FQNNGV. This CDR3 is built from 14 residues. The CDR3 is CASSLDRGDTEAFF. In DNA form, the CDR3 reads TGTGCCAGCAGCCTTGACAGGGGGGACACTGAAGCTTTCTTT.

The chain combines TRBV10-2 with TRBJ1-2, with D hard to call. Germline CDR1 WSHSY, CDR2 SAAADI. This CDR3 contains 11 residues. V was trimmed by 3 bases and J by 7 bases, leaving 6 bases between them. The CDR3 bases are TGCGCCAGCAGTGATTCACGTGGCTACACCTTC. Translating gives CASSDSRGYTF.

This rearrangement joins TRBV19 to TRBJ1-3; D is perhaps TRBD1 (5 bases). The CDR3 is made up of 13 amino acids. Trimming cost V 7 bases and J 1 base, with 8 bases left between them. Germline V CDR1 and CDR2: LNHDA, SQIVND (reference sequence). CDR3 sequence: CASTGDSGNTIYF. CDR3 DNA sequence: TGTGCCAGTACGGGGGATTCTGGAAACACCATATATTTT.

This rearrangement joins TRBV4-2 to TRBJ2-7; 15 bases agree with TRBD2. Looked up from germline, CDR1 is LGHNA and CDR2 is YNFKEQ. Trimming cost V 1 base and J 4 bases; bases outside gene matches: 5. The CDR3 has 17 amino acids. The CDR3 DNA follows: TGTGCCAGCAGCCAAGGAGCCGGGACTAGCGGGGGGTACGAGCAGTACTTC. Translating gives CASSQGAGTSGGYEQYF.

This clone was counted a single time. DNA of the CDR3: TGTGCCAGCAGCTTAGGTTTCAATGAGCAGTTCTTC. This translates into CASSLGFNEQFF. V usage is TRBV7-9 and J usage is TRBJ2-1; no clear D gene. This CDR3 region has 12 residues. V was cut by 1 base and J by 6 bases, with 4 bases left in between. Germline-derived CDR1 and CDR2 are SEHNR and FQNEAQ (reference sequence).

The V gene is TRBV5-1, the J gene TRBJ1-2; D remains unclear. Germline assignment: CDR1 SGHRS and CDR2 YFSETQ. The CDR3 has 11 residues. The V end was cut by 7 bases, the J end by 8 bases, with 12 bases between. The CDR3 loop reads CASRLGGGYTF. The CDR3, as DNA: TGCGCCAGCCGCCTGGGAGGCGGCTACACCTTC.

This rearrangement joins TRBV27 to TRBJ1-5; D perhaps matches TRBD1 (6 bases). Germline CDR1 MNHEY, CDR2 SMNVEV (reference sequence). The CDR3 runs 14 residues. Deletions cut 6 bases from V and 6 bases from J, with 15 bases between. The CDR3 here is CASRFQQGSQPQHF. The CDR3 nucleotides are TGTGCCAGCAGATTCCAACAGGGAAGTCAGCCCCAGCATTTT.

The chain is built from TRBV19 and TRBJ1-5; 8 bases align to TRBD1. Unmatched junction bases numbered 10, after V lost 5 bases and J lost 7 bases. CDR1 LNHDA and CDR2 SQIVND come from the germline V gene (reference sequence). This CDR3 has 15 amino acids. The chain's CDR3 is CASSPWDRTVQPQHF. The CDR3 coding sequence is TGTGCCAGTAGTCCATGGGACAGGACCGTGCAGCCCCAGCATTTT.

This chain joins TRBV25-1 and TRBJ2-5; D call uncertain. This CDR3 spans 13 amino acids. The germline CDR1 and CDR2 sequences are MGHDK and SYGVNS. Trimming stripped 8 bases from V and 5 bases from J, with 15 bases between. For the CDR3, the DNA is TGTGCCAGCGCCACCGACTTCACTGAGACCCAGTACTTC. The encoded protein is CASATDFTETQYF.

The V and J genes are TRBV25-1 and TRBJ1-2; D is ambiguous. The CDR3 extends over 13 amino acids. V shed 3 bases and J shed 4 bases, with 9 bases lying between them. Germline assignment: CDR1 MGHDK and CDR2 SYGVNS. CDR3 sequence reads: CASSDTTTYGYTF. The DNA of the CDR3 is TGTGCCAGCAGTGACACGACAACCTATGGCTACACCTTC.

This sequence joins TRBV5-1 and TRBJ2-3, with 7 bases matching TRBD2. Losses at the gene ends were 0 bases for V and 13 bases for J; bases not matched to a gene: 5. The CDR3 runs 12 residues. Germline V CDR1 and CDR2: SGHRS, YFSETQ. The CDR3 sequence is CASSLVAGVEYF. The CDR3 region has the DNA TGCGCCAGCAGCTTGGTAGCGGGTGTGGAGTATTTT.

In its sample, this clone was seen once. CDR3 loop: CASSQEPGWTEAFF. The CDR3 region has the DNA TGCGCCAGCAGCCAAGAACCGGGATGGACTGAAGCTTTCTTT. The genes are TRBV4-1 and TRBJ1-1; D is undetermined. Germline CDR1 reads MGHRA; CDR2 reads YSYEKL. The CDR3 is made up of 14 amino acids. Between the trimmed V and J ends, which lost 0 bases and 5 bases, there was a span of 10 bases.

The CDR3 DNA reads TGTGCCAGCAGTCGTATGGTAGAGACCCAGTACTTC. Its translation is CASSRMVETQYF. The chain couples TRBV6-4 to TRBJ2-5, with unresolved D. With 5 bases removed from V and 4 bases from J, the gap between germline ends came to 8 bases. CDR3 length: 12 residues. CDR1 and CDR2 (germline): MRHNA, SNTAGT.

This clone was seen a single time. This chain links TRBV18 with TRBJ1-1, with no clear D. Trimming took off 1 base at V and 0 bases at J, with 6 bases between the two ends. Germline V gene data show CDR1 as KGHSH and CDR2 as LQKENI. The CDR3 is 14 amino acids. The CDR3 loop reads CASSPQALNTEAFF. The CDR3 coding sequence is TGTGCCAGCTCACCACAGGCCCTGAACACTGAAGCTTTCTTT.

The gene calls are TRBV5-1 and TRBJ2-1; no clear D gene. Trimming took 5 bases from V and 0 from J, leaving 12 bases between them. Germline V gene lookup returns CDR1 SGHRS and CDR2 YFSETQ. The CDR3 spans 15 residues. CDR3 region: CASRPTPSSYNEQFF. The DNA of the CDR3 is TGCGCCAGCAGGCCAACTCCGAGCTCCTACAATGAGCAGTTCTTC.

The CDR3 sequence is CASSPGLAATRRFF. In DNA, the CDR3 is TGTGCCAGCAGCCCGGGACTAGCGGCTACAAGAAGGTTCTTC. The chain has TRBV13 and TRBJ2-1; 11 bases are a match to TRBD2. There are 14 residues in the CDR3. Unmatched junction bases numbered 12, after V lost 5 bases and J lost 15 bases. Germline CDR1 reads PRHDT; CDR2 reads FYEKMQ (reference sequence). Supplemented by reference TRBV13 and TRBJ2-1, the full variable domain reads AAGVIQSPRHLIKEKRETATLKCYPIPRHDTVYWYQQGPGQDPQFLISFYEKMQSDKGSIPDRFSAQQFSDYHSELNMSSLELGDSALYFCASSPGLAATRRFFGPGTRLTVL.

The V and J genes are TRBV7-2 and TRBJ2-7; D is unclear. The germline V gene encodes CDR1 SGHTA and CDR2 FQGNSA. There are 14 residues in the CDR3. V was clipped by 5 bases and J by 2 bases, with 13 bases between them. CDR3 nucleotide sequence: TGTGCCAGCAGCCCAGACGTGCCCCCCTACGAGCAGTACTTC. It is translated as CASSPDVPPYEQYF. The complete variable domain, with remaining parts taken from reference TRBV7-2 and TRBJ2-7, reads GAGVSQSPSNKVTEKGKDVELRCDPISGHTALYWYRQSLGQGLEFLIYFQGNSAPDKSGLPSDRFSAERTGGSVSTLTIQRTQQEDSAVYLCASSPDVPPYEQYFGPGTRLTVT.

This clone was found a few times. This chain links TRBV10-3 with TRBJ2-7, with TRBD2 identical over 9 bases. The CDR3 has 16 amino acids. The V gene's germline CDR1 is ENHRY and CDR2 SYGVKD. Trimming removed 2 bases from V and 4 bases from J; junction bases left unmatched: 9. This CDR3 reads CAISEPRGSGGYEQYF. The DNA for the CDR3 is TGTGCCATCAGTGAGCCGAGGGGTAGCGGGGGTTACGAGCAGTACTTC.

J is TRBJ1-5 and V is TRBV19, with 10 bases fitting TRBD1. Germline CDR1 reads LNHDA; CDR2 reads SQIVND (reference sequence). This CDR3 has 16 amino acids. The J segment lost 4 bases and the V segment lost 9 bases, leaving 12 bases of the junction unmatched. The CDR3 here is CASFIGGGQGNQPQHF. CDR3 bases: TGTGCCAGCTTCATAGGAGGGGGACAGGGGAATCAGCCCCAGCATTTT. The whole variable domain, remainder taken from reference TRBV19 and TRBJ1-5, is DGGITQSPKYLFRKEGQNVTLSCEQNLNHDAMYWYRQDPGQGLRLIYYSQIVNDFQKGDIAEGYSVSREKKESFPLTVTSAQKNPTAFYLCASFIGGGQGNQPQHFGDGTRLSIL.

This clone was counted only a few times. The gene calls are TRBV29-1 and TRBJ1-5; TRBD1 matches at 10 bases. There are 15 residues in the CDR3. Germline CDR1 SQVTM, CDR2 ANQGSEA. V shed 6 bases, J shed 7 bases, and the junction held 12 bases outside the gene matches. The CDR3 bases are TGCAGCGTCTCAACCGGGACAGGGGAAGGGCAGCCCCAGCATTTT. It is translated as CSVSTGTGEGQPQHF.

The V call is TRBV6-6, the J call TRBJ1-4, with 7 positions matching TRBD1. The germline gives CDR1 MNHNY, CDR2 SVGAGI (reference sequence). The CDR3 consists of 16 residues. Germline trimming cut 4 bases from V and 2 bases from J; bases unmatched to any gene: 7. The CDR3 DNA is TGTGCCAGCAGTTCGACAGGGAGTGGGACTAATGAAAAACTGTTTTTT. Translation: CASSSTGSGTNEKLFF.

CDR3 sequence: CASSIRGSYGYTF. The CDR3 DNA follows: TGTGCCAGTAGTATCCGGGGCAGCTATGGCTACACCTTC. This chain joins TRBV19 and TRBJ1-2, with D possibly matching TRBD1 (5 bases). Trimming removed 3 bases at V and 4 bases at J, with 9 bases between. The CDR3 consists of 13 residues. Germline values: CDR1 LNHDA, CDR2 SQIVND (reference sequence).

A few counts support this clone. This chain connects TRBV6-6 to TRBJ2-1; TRBD1 matches 8 bases. V shed 6 bases, J shed 9 bases, and the junction held 4 bases outside the gene matches. The CDR3 contains 12 residues. CDR1 is MNHNY and CDR2 is SVGAGI in the germline V gene (reference sequence). The CDR3 region is CASRLDRGEQFF. Here the CDR3 DNA reads TGTGCCAGCAGACTTGACAGGGGTGAGCAGTTCTTC.

This chain links TRBV2 with TRBJ2-7, with D perhaps TRBD1 (5 bases). Germline-derived CDR1 and CDR2 are SNHLY and FYNNEI. The germline V and J ends were trimmed by 4 bases and 3 bases, with 10 bases remaining between them. The CDR3 consists of 13 residues. CDR3 coding DNA: TGTGCCAGCAGTGGGAACAGGTTCTACGAGCAGTACTTC. It yields the protein CASSGNRFYEQYF. Using reference TRBV2 and TRBJ2-7 for the parts outside the CDR3, the full variable domain is EPEVTQTPSHQVTQMGQEVILRCVPISNHLYFYWYRQILGQKVEFLVSFYNNEISEKSEIFDDQFSVERPDGSNFTLKIRSTKLEDSAMYFCASSGNRFYEQYFGPGTRLTVT.

This chain uses TRBV9 with TRBJ2-7; D is unresolved. This CDR3 has 14 amino acids. Trimming took 4 bases from V and 0 from J, leaving 11 bases between them. CDR1 and CDR2 (germline): SGDLS, YYNGEE. The chain's CDR3 is CASSPTPSSYEQYF. CDR3 DNA: TGTGCCAGCAGCCCGACACCGAGCTCCTACGAGCAGTACTTC.